This T cell receptor (beta chain) was found in a study of blood T cells in healthy people across ages. Isolated per sample were at least 6.5 million PBMCs. Germline trimming cut 4 bases from V and 4 bases from J; bases unmatched to any gene: 5. The CDR3 covers 14 residues. Combining a sample-barcoded 5' primer with a J-beta primer mix, a second PCR ran for roughly 6 to 12 cycles. Each of the cDNA molecules was tagged by a template-switch adaptor with 12 random nucleotides. TCRdb re-analysed the 5' RACE reads in MiXCR, keeping a single row per CDR3 protein. The sample gives over 600,000 distinct CDR3 sequences, about half of which show up once; 15% to 20% is in the top ten.

This TCR derives from an elderly man in good health. Material: blood. This rearrangement joins TRBV12-3 or TRBV12-4 to TRBJ2-3; 7 positions agree with TRBD1. The CDR3 is CASSSVTGPDTQYF. CDR3 nucleotides: TGTGCCAGCAGTTCCGTGACAGGGCCAGATACGCAGTATTTT.